This record covers a single T cell receptor beta chain. Its antigen is unidentified. Researchers ran the PCR with 60 Vbeta and 13 Jbeta primers. TCRdb's copy holds only in-frame clones and misses some; the assay was immunoSEQ multiplex PCR. The sample table sets out around 88,000 clones. Germline lookup yields CDR1 MNHNS and CDR2 SASEGT. This CDR3 has 15 amino acids. With V trimmed by 4 bases and J by 6 bases, 8 bases remained unmatched. This sample is part of a study of cytomegalovirus exposure and HLA in healthy donors. Points from the study as a whole: Many donors shared some public TCRs, even though most TCR sequences were rare. The authors enumerated under 200 TCR beta chains as linked to cytomegalovirus.

Sequenced: PBMCs. This clonotype was obtained from a girl aged 5-17 years in good health and CMV-seropositive. The chain couples TRBV6-1 to TRBJ1-2; TRBD1 agrees at 10 bases. This chain's CDR3 is CASSGWTGGVDGYTF. DNA of the CDR3: TGTGCCAGCAGTGGTTGGACAGGGGGAGTAGATGGCTACACCTTC.